This T cell receptor beta chain was recorded in a study of blood T cell repertoires in COVID-19. About the research overall: The study drew acute and convalescent COVID-19 samples from the United States, Italy and Spain.

Followed over time, Seattle patients had been enrolled while infection was active. Sequenced by immunoSEQ multiplex PCR; TCRdb stores in-frame clones only, minus some. The sample carries around 470,000 clones, approximately 92% recorded once. J lost 2 bases, V lost 9 bases, and 1 base had no gene match. Germline values: CDR1 LGHNA, CDR2 YNFKEQ. CDR3 length: 12 amino acids. The source of this sequence is a man between 18 and 29 years old with COVID-19, enrolled during active disease. The rearrangement links TRBV4-2 to TRBJ1-2; 9 positions agree with TRBD1. Sample: peripheral blood. Here the CDR3 reads CASGQGNYGYTF. Written as DNA, the CDR3 is TGTGCCAGTGGACAGGGGAACTATGGCTACACCTTC.